One sample yielded the 19 T cell receptor beta chains listed below, sequenced in a study of Ad26.COV2.S vaccination and SARS-CoV-2 variants. Assay: immunoSEQ multiplex PCR; the TCRdb copy retains only in-frame clones and omits some. Seen here are about 240,000 clones, around 89% observed once, and the top ten hold 9.5% to 12%. The treatment is: 15 to 20 received Ad26.COV2.S at low or high dose, single or two shots; 5 received placebo; per-sample allocation not given. Day 63 following the first vaccine or placebo injection was when the samples were taken. The sequencing used peripheral blood, collected in a trial of Ad26.COV2.S vaccine versus placebo. Every receptor here comes from a person between 18 and 65 years old who received the Ad26.COV2.S COVID-19 vaccine or a placebo.

The chain combines TRBV29-1 with TRBJ2-1; 7 positions match TRBD1. This CDR3 is 15 amino acids long. V trimming: 4 bases; J trimming: 8 bases; junction bases outside the gene matches: 14. Germline-derived CDR1 and CDR2 are SQVTM and ANQGSEA. The CDR3 loop is CSVGVSQGVTHEQFF. The CDR3 nucleotides are TGCAGCGTTGGAGTTAGCCAGGGGGTTACCCATGAGCAGTTCTTC.

CDR3 loop: CASSLVGSGSTDTQYF. The CDR3 region has the DNA TGCGCCAGCAGCTTGGTTGGTAGCGGGAGCACAGATACGCAGTATTTT. This chain connects TRBV5-1 to TRBJ2-3; 7 bases align to TRBD2. With V trimmed by 0 bases and J by 0 bases, 4 bases remained unmatched. Germline V gene data show CDR1 as SGHRS and CDR2 as YFSETQ. There are 16 residues in the CDR3.

The chain joins TRBV30 to TRBJ1-1, with D maybe TRBD1 (5 bases). V was pared by 0 bases and J by 4 bases, with 12 bases between. Germline V gives CDR1 GTSNPN, CDR2 SVGIG (reference sequence). This CDR3 region has 14 residues. DNA of the CDR3: TGTGCCTGGAGTGTCGGGCAGGGAGGCACTGAAGCTTTCTTT. Translation: CAWSVGQGGTEAFF.

The chain couples TRBV4-2 to TRBJ2-3; 9 bases map to TRBD2. J lost 0 bases, V lost 0 bases, and 10 bases had no gene match. The CDR3 has 19 amino acids. The germline V gene has CDR1 LGHNA and CDR2 YNFKEQ. Here the CDR3 DNA reads TGTGCCAGCAGCCAAGATCGGAGCGGGGGGCCCACTAGCACAGATACGCAGTATTTT. Translating it yields CASSQDRSGGPTSTDTQYF.

V gene TRBV30 combines with J gene TRBJ1-5, with D uncertain. CDR1 GTSNPN and CDR2 SVGIG come from the germline V gene (reference sequence). The CDR3 consists of 12 residues. Trimming shortened V by 1 base and J by 6 bases, and 7 bases separated the two germline ends. CDR3 nucleotides: TGTGCCTGGAGTGGACCCCTTCAGCCCCAGCATTTT. Translation gives CAWSGPLQPQHF.

The chain couples TRBV19 to TRBJ2-3; D may be TRBD1 or TRBD2 (6 bases each). The CDR3 is 15 residues long. Trimming took 7 bases from V and 3 from J, leaving 17 bases between them. CDR1 and CDR2 (germline): LNHDA, SQIVND (reference sequence). The CDR3 reads CASTRGHGGTDTQYF. CDR3 DNA: TGTGCCAGTACACGGGGACACGGAGGGACAGATACGCAGTATTTT.

The chain recombines TRBV5-4 with TRBJ2-7; 12 bases fit TRBD2. Germline CDR1 reads SGHNT; CDR2 reads YYREEE (reference sequence). The J segment lost 6 bases and the V segment lost 4 bases, leaving 14 bases of the junction unmatched. The CDR3 is 17 residues long. DNA for the CDR3: TGTGCCAGCAGCGCCGGGTCTAGCGGGAGGGCCCAGGCCGAGCAGTACTTC. It specifies CASSAGSSGRAQAEQYF.

This rearrangement joins TRBV30 to TRBJ2-5, with D unresolved. The CDR3 runs 12 residues. V gave up 4 bases and J gave up 9 bases, with 15 bases separating them. Germline lookup yields CDR1 GTSNPN and CDR2 SVGIG (reference sequence). CDR3 DNA: TGTGCCTGGAATAGACTCGGATTGGCCCAGTACTTC. Protein: CAWNRLGLAQYF.

The rearrangement links TRBV7-2 to TRBJ1-4, with TRBD1 identical over 9 bases. V lost 5 bases and J lost 0; bases outside the gene matches: 4. Per the germline V gene, CDR1 is SGHTA and CDR2 is FQGNSA. CDR3 size: 16 residues. The CDR3 sequence is CASSQGQGPTNEKLFF. The CDR3 DNA reads as TGTGCCAGCAGCCAGGGACAGGGCCCAACTAATGAAAAACTGTTTTTT.

The chain combines TRBV12-3 or TRBV12-4 with TRBJ2-5; D is perhaps TRBD2 (6 bases). The length of the CDR3 is 13 residues. V gave up 6 bases and J gave up 5 bases, with 13 bases separating them. In DNA, the CDR3 is TGTGCCAGCAGGACCACGGGGAGGGAGACCCAGTACTTC. Amino acid sequence: CASRTTGRETQYF.

V and J are TRBV21-1 and TRBJ2-4; TRBD1 was called by the table and not checked on the DNA. TRBV21-1 is flagged as a pseudogene. The CDR3 is made up of 16 amino acids. In nucleotides, the CDR3 is TGTGCCAGCAGCAAGGGACAGAAACTAGCCAAAAACATTCAGTACTTC. Translation: CASSKGQKLAKNIQYF.

A single count supports this clone. V is TRBV18 and J is TRBJ2-7; the D gene is possibly TRBD1 (6 bases). The germline V gene encodes CDR1 KGHSH and CDR2 LQKENI. The CDR3 is made up of 14 amino acids. V gave up 3 bases and J gave up 5 bases, with 14 bases separating them. CDR3 nucleotides: TGTGCCAGCTCACCCGAGAGGGGGATGCACGAGCAGTACTTC. It translates to CASSPERGMHEQYF.

This chain joins TRBV29-1 and TRBJ2-7; TRBD1 matches at 7 bases. V lost 5 bases to trimming and J lost 5 bases; unmatched junction nucleotides: 9. The CDR3 covers 13 residues. Germline V CDR1 and CDR2: SQVTM, ANQGSEA. This chain's CDR3 is CSVSVGGENEQYF. CDR3 in DNA: TGCAGCGTTTCTGTAGGGGGCGAGAACGAGCAGTACTTC.

J is TRBJ2-3 and V is TRBV19; weak D call: TRBD1 (6 bases). The CDR3 length is 14 residues. The germline V and J ends were trimmed by 6 bases and 0 bases, with 10 bases remaining between them. In germline, CDR1 is LNHDA, CDR2 SQIVND (reference sequence). The CDR3: CASRQGLSTDTQYF. The CDR3 nucleotides read TGTGCCAGTAGACAGGGCCTTAGCACAGATACGCAGTATTTT.

The chain joins TRBV12-3 or TRBV12-4 to TRBJ1-1; TRBD1 matches at 7 bases. V was pared by 6 bases and J by 3 bases, with 4 bases of the junction left unmatched. This CDR3 is built from 13 residues. CDR3 nucleotide sequence: TGTGCCAGCAGCTTAACAGGGGACACTGAAGCTTTCTTT. Translation gives CASSLTGDTEAFF.

The chain employs TRBV4-2 and TRBJ2-7; TRBD1 aligns across 9 bases. The length of the CDR3 is 15 residues. The germline V gene encodes CDR1 LGHNA and CDR2 YNFKEQ. V shed 0 bases, J shed 3 bases, and the junction held 3 bases outside the gene matches. Here the CDR3 DNA reads TGTGCCAGCAGCCAAGATTGGGGACAGGGCTACGAGCAGTACTTC. Encoded protein: CASSQDWGQGYEQYF.

J is TRBJ1-4 and V is TRBV6-5, with D possibly TRBD1 on 6 matching bases. CDR1 MNHEY and CDR2 SVGAGI come from the germline V gene. There are 15 residues in the CDR3. V dropped 0 bases and J dropped 6 bases, with 11 bases sitting between them. CDR3 sequence (DNA): TGTGCCAGCAGTTACTCCGGGGGCCGGGATGAAAAACTGTTTTTT. This encodes CASSYSGGRDEKLFF.

The chain links TRBV14 to TRBJ1-3; 8 nucleotides match TRBD1. Germline trimming cut 6 bases from V and 4 bases from J; bases unmatched to any gene: 5. This CDR3 comprises 14 residues. CDR1 SGHDN and CDR2 FVKESK come from the germline V gene. The CDR3 region is CASSRQGTGNTIYF. CDR3 sequence (DNA): TGTGCCAGCAGTCGACAGGGGACAGGAAACACCATATATTTT.

This sequence joins TRBV14 and TRBJ2-7, with D uncertain. Looked up from germline, CDR1 is SGHDN and CDR2 is FVKESK. V lost 4 bases to trimming and J lost 2 bases, with 12 bases between them. This CDR3 spans 14 amino acids. The CDR3 protein is CASSPIVAPYEQYF. As DNA, the CDR3 is TGTGCCAGCAGCCCGATAGTGGCCCCCTACGAGCAGTACTTC. Variable domain in full (rest from reference TRBV14 and TRBJ2-7): EAGVTQFPSHSVIEKGQTVTLRCDPISGHDNLYWYRRVMGKEIKFLLHFVKESKQDESGMPNNRFLAERTGGTYSTLKVQPAELEDSGVYFCASSPIVAPYEQYFGPGTRLTVT.